The table lists the clone carrying this T cell receptor (beta chain) with many counts. The data derive from a study of T cells after yellow fever vaccination. TCRdb reprocessed the 5' RACE reads with MiXCR, giving one entry per CDR3 protein. Here the sample spans 250,000 to 350,000 distinct CDR3 sequences, around 4.3% being singletons. Deletions cut 6 bases from V and 1 base from J, with 11 bases between. The CDR3 is made up of 13 amino acids. Germline V gives CDR1 DFQATT, CDR2 SNEGSKA (reference sequence). V is TRBV20-1 and J is TRBJ2-3; a weak D match, TRBD1 (6 bases). The sequencing here drew on PBMCs, taken 15 days after the yellow fever booster vaccination. The sequence was collected from a man aged 18 to 29 who received the YFV17D yellow fever vaccine. The DNA of the CDR3 is TGCAGTGCCCGACAGGATCGCACAGATACGCAGTATTTT. It translates to CSARQDRTDTQYF.